The 17 T cell receptor beta chains below were found in one sample sequenced in a study of T cells in localized non-small cell lung cancer. Clones were read by immunoSEQ multiplex PCR, and TCRdb kept only the in-frame ones, dropping some. The sample lists under 150,000 clones, around 90% occurring once. The sample was peripheral blood, taken before any cancer treatment. The source of these receptors is a female donor over 55 with stage I lung adenocarcinoma.

This sequence joins TRBV5-4 and TRBJ2-6; no definite D call. In germline, CDR1 is SGHNT, CDR2 YYREEE (reference sequence). With 0 bases removed from V and 1 base from J, the gap between germline ends came to 5 bases. CDR3 length: 15 amino acids. CDR3 nucleotide sequence: TGTGCCAGCAGCTTGGCTCCGTCTGGGGCCAACGTCCTGACTTTC. It specifies CASSLAPSGANVLTF.

The V call is TRBV28, the J call TRBJ1-3, with TRBD1 matching over 7 bases. The CDR3 has 15 amino acids. The V and J ends lost 4 bases and 0 bases, in that order; junction bases with no gene match: 3. Germline V gives CDR1 MDHEN, CDR2 SYDVKM. The CDR3 DNA reads as TGTGCCAGCAGTTCGACAGGGAGCTCTGGAAACACCATATATTTT. Translation gives CASSSTGSSGNTIYF.

The chain recombines TRBV12-5 with TRBJ1-1, with D hard to call. This CDR3 spans 12 amino acids. V was trimmed by 1 base and J by 7 bases, leaving 7 bases between them. Germline assignment: CDR1 LGHNT and CDR2 FRNRAP. The DNA for the CDR3 is TGTGCTAGTGGTTTGGCGAGCTATGAAGCTTTCTTT. It codes for CASGLASYEAFF.

The chain carries TRBV5-4 and TRBJ2-7; D not resolved. CDR3 size: 13 residues. From germline, CDR1 is SGHNT and CDR2 YYREEE (reference sequence). V was cut by 0 bases and J by 5 bases, with 9 bases left in between. CDR3 sequence: CASSLAGSDEQYF. Here the CDR3 DNA reads TGTGCCAGCAGCTTGGCCGGGTCGGACGAGCAGTACTTC.

The rearrangement uses TRBV11-3 and TRBJ2-5; 7 bases align to TRBD1. This CDR3 is built from 15 residues. The ends lost 5 bases at V and 2 bases at J; junction bases unmatched: 8. Germline assignment: CDR1 SGHNT and CDR2 YENEEA. CDR3 DNA sequence: TGTGCCAGCAGCCCTGGCCGGGACAGTCAAGAGACCCAGTACTTC. This sequence encodes CASSPGRDSQETQYF.

This rearrangement joins TRBV27 to TRBJ1-5; 7 nucleotides align to TRBD1. The V segment lost 5 bases and the J segment 1 base; nucleotides outside the gene matches: 8. This CDR3 spans 16 amino acids. Germline lookup yields CDR1 MNHEY and CDR2 SMNVEV (reference sequence). Here the CDR3 reads CASSPTGTASNQPQHF. CDR3 coding DNA: TGTGCCAGCAGTCCAACCGGGACAGCGAGCAATCAGCCCCAGCATTTT.

This clone was recorded only once. CDR3 DNA: TGTGCCAGCAGCCATGCAGGGACCGGCGAGCAGTACTTC. This translates into CASSHAGTGEQYF. The J gene is TRBJ2-7, the V gene TRBV7-6, with D possibly being TRBD1 or TRBD2 (5 bases each). This CDR3 has 13 amino acids. Germline assignment: CDR1 SGHVS and CDR2 FNYEAQ. Trimming removed 5 bases from V and 6 bases from J, with 14 bases in between.

The chain links TRBV5-1 to TRBJ2-5, with D possibly TRBD1 on 7 matching bases. The CDR3 loop spans 13 amino acids. Germline loops: CDR1 SGHRS, CDR2 YFSETQ. Trimming cost V 5 bases and J 2 bases, with 10 bases left between them. The CDR3 DNA reads TGCGCCAGCAGGGAGGGACAGCAAGAGACCCAGTACTTC. Protein: CASREGQQETQYF.

The chain combines TRBV11-2 with TRBJ2-7; 13 bases agree with TRBD2. After removal of 1 base from V and 4 bases from J, the junction contained 7 bases not matched to a gene. Germline V CDR1 and CDR2: SGHAT, FQNNGV. The CDR3 runs 17 residues. The CDR3 coding sequence is TGTGCCAGCAGCTTAGGGTGGACTAGCGGGAGTGGATACGAGCAGTACTTC. Encoded protein: CASSLGWTSGSGYEQYF.

The J gene is TRBJ1-1, the V gene TRBV10-1; D is perhaps TRBD1 (6 bases). V was clipped by 6 bases and J by 1 base, with 9 bases between them. The CDR3 covers 13 residues. Germline V gene data show CDR1 as WNHNN and CDR2 as SYGVQD (reference sequence). In DNA, the CDR3 is TGCGCCAGCAGAGGACAGAAGAACACTGAAGCTTTCTTT. Translated, it gives CASRGQKNTEAFF.

This chain links TRBV11-2 with TRBJ2-7; D possibly matches TRBD1 or TRBD2 (5 bases each). The V gene lost 1 base and the J gene lost 4 bases, with 14 bases spanning the gap. The CDR3 is 15 amino acids. CDR1 and CDR2 from the germline V gene are SGHAT and FQNNGV. CDR3 sequence: CASSLARDPSYEQYF. CDR3 DNA: TGTGCCAGCAGCTTAGCTAGGGACCCATCGTACGAGCAGTACTTC.

This clone occurred once. The chain is built from TRBV28 and TRBJ1-2; no definite D call. Germline V gives CDR1 MDHEN, CDR2 SYDVKM. The CDR3 spans 13 residues. V was shortened by 3 bases and J by 2 bases, with 7 bases between the two germline ends. CDR3 nucleotide sequence: TGTGCCAGCAGTTTTTTAGACAACTATGGCTACACCTTC. Translated, it gives CASSFLDNYGYTF.

The genes are TRBV30 and TRBJ2-3; D tentatively fits TRBD1 or TRBD2 (5 bases each). The germline V and J ends were trimmed by 4 bases and 0 bases, with 14 bases remaining between them. The CDR3 totals 15 residues. Germline lookup yields CDR1 GTSNPN and CDR2 SVGIG (reference sequence). The CDR3 bases are TGTGCCTGGAAAGGTTTAGGGACCAGCACAGATACGCAGTATTTT. This translates into CAWKGLGTSTDTQYF.

V usage is TRBV7-3 and J usage is TRBJ2-2; TRBD1 matches 10 bases. The CDR3 spans 15 residues. The ends lost 5 bases at V and 4 bases at J; junction bases unmatched: 4. CDR1 is SGHTA, CDR2 FQGTGA, per germline. CDR3 DNA: TGTGCCAGCAGCCCCCGGGACAGGGGCACCGGGGAGCTGTTTTTT. Its translation is CASSPRDRGTGELFF.

The gene calls are TRBV27 and TRBJ1-5; TRBD1 is a possible D gene (6 bases). V was shortened by 0 bases and J by 2 bases, with 11 bases between the two germline ends. The CDR3 consists of 16 residues. The V gene's germline CDR1 is MNHEY and CDR2 SMNVEV (reference sequence). This CDR3 reads CASSLSSRGGNQPQHF. CDR3 bases: TGTGCCAGCAGTTTATCGTCCAGGGGAGGCAATCAGCCCCAGCATTTT.

V usage is TRBV7-9 and J usage is TRBJ2-2; D is uncertain. Germline CDR1 and CDR2: SEHNR and FQNEAQ (reference sequence). V shed 5 bases and J shed 4 bases, with 20 bases lying between them. CDR3 length: 17 amino acids. CDR3 DNA: TGTGCCAGCAGCCCCCCTCGGGCGGCGAAGAGCACCGGGGAGCTGTTTTTT. Translated: CASSPPRAAKSTGELFF.

The chain employs TRBV6-5 and TRBJ1-1, with D maybe TRBD1 (5 bases). Germline values: CDR1 MNHEY, CDR2 SVGAGI. The V end was cut by 6 bases, the J end by 5 bases, with 13 bases between. CDR3 size: 13 residues. As DNA, the CDR3 is TGTGCCAGCAGACCGACAGTCAGTACTGAAGCTTTCTTT. This codes for CASRPTVSTEAFF.